One sample yielded the 17 T cell receptor beta chains listed below, sequenced in a study of T cells after yellow fever vaccination. MiXCR, applied by TCRdb to the 5' RACE reads, yields one record per CDR3 protein. The sample records around 320,000 distinct CDR3 sequences, under 9% being singletons. The sample consisted of CD4+ T cells sorted from PBMCs, taken 5 days after the yellow fever booster vaccination. The receptors here all came from a man younger than 35 who received the YFV17D yellow fever vaccine.

This chain links TRBV29-1 with TRBJ2-4; no firm D call. The germline CDR1 and CDR2 sequences are SQVTM and ANQGSEA. The V end lost 3 bases, the J end lost 0 bases, and 9 bases lay between the germline ends. The CDR3 loop spans 14 amino acids. The CDR3 is CSVDPTGAKNIQYF. Written as DNA, the CDR3 is TGCAGCGTTGACCCGACGGGAGCCAAAAACATTCAGTACTTC.

This clonotype came up many times. The chain joins TRBV12-3 or TRBV12-4 to TRBJ1-3; 12 bases align to TRBD1. V dropped 5 bases and J dropped 4; count of bases not matched to a gene: 3. The CDR3 covers 15 residues. Here the CDR3 reads CASSTGTGGGNTIYF. CDR3 sequence (DNA): TGTGCCAGCAGTACCGGGACAGGGGGCGGAAACACCATATATTTT.

V usage is TRBV6-5 and J usage is TRBJ2-3; D remains unclear. Trimming removed 2 bases from V and 3 bases from J, with 6 bases in between. The CDR3 runs 13 residues. Germline-derived CDR1 and CDR2 are MNHEY and SVGAGI. CDR3 sequence: CASSYDGTDTQYF. In DNA form, the CDR3 reads TGTGCCAGCAGTTACGATGGTACAGATACGCAGTATTTT.

This clonotype has only a few counts. The V gene is TRBV5-1, the J gene TRBJ2-7; 13 nucleotides line up with TRBD2. Germline CDR1 and CDR2: SGHRS and YFSETQ. The CDR3 spans 16 residues. Trimming took 2 bases from V and 0 from J; bases not matched to a gene: 2. CDR3 sequence (DNA): TGCGCCAGCAGCTTCGGGACTAGCGGGGCCTCCTACGAGCAGTACTTC. Protein product: CASSFGTSGASYEQYF.

This clonotype was found a few times. The J gene is TRBJ2-2, the V gene TRBV12-3 or TRBV12-4; weak D call: TRBD1 (5 bases). The CDR3 has 15 residues. Trimming shortened V by 2 bases and J by 1 base, and 8 bases separated the two germline ends. The CDR3: CASSLTRENTGELFF. The CDR3 DNA follows: TGTGCCAGCAGTTTAACCAGGGAGAACACCGGGGAGCTGTTTTTT.

There are a few counts of this clonotype. The chain links TRBV19 to TRBJ2-5; TRBD1 matches at 8 bases. This CDR3 contains 15 residues. Germline V gene sequence: CDR1 LNHDA, CDR2 SQIVND (reference sequence). V shed 6 bases, J shed 1 base, and the junction held 7 bases outside the gene matches. The CDR3 loop is CASSPLGQGQETQYF. The CDR3 nucleotides read TGTGCCAGTAGCCCCCTCGGACAGGGCCAAGAGACCCAGTACTTC.

The rearrangement joins TRBV18 to TRBJ2-7, with D perhaps matching TRBD1 or TRBD2 (5 bases each). The ends were cut back, 0 bases at V and 1 base at J, with 10 bases in the middle. The CDR3 runs 15 residues. Germline V gene lookup returns CDR1 KGHSH and CDR2 LQKENI. CDR3 sequence: CASSPPGRGSYEQYF. The DNA for the CDR3 is TGTGCCAGCTCACCACCGGGACGGGGTTCCTACGAGCAGTACTTC.

This clonotype has only a few counts. The J gene is TRBJ1-2, the V gene TRBV4-1; no reliable D call. CDR1 is MGHRA, CDR2 YSYEKL, per germline. The CDR3 consists of 15 residues. Between the trimmed V and J ends, which lost 5 bases and 0 bases, there was a span of 13 bases. The CDR3 sequence is CASSKRTEANYGYTF. The DNA for the CDR3 is TGCGCCAGCAGCAAGAGGACGGAAGCTAACTATGGCTACACCTTC.

This chain joins TRBV10-3 and TRBJ1-5; D gene unclear. The CDR3 extends over 12 amino acids. The germline V gene has CDR1 ENHRY and CDR2 SYGVKD. V lost 3 bases to trimming and J lost 6 bases, with 6 bases between them. The CDR3 DNA sequence: TGTGCCATCAGTGAAGTGGGTCAGCCCCAGCATTTT. It specifies CAISEVGQPQHF.

The V call is TRBV29-1, the J call TRBJ2-3, with 7 bases identical to TRBD2. The V segment lost 7 bases and the J segment 2 bases; nucleotides outside the gene matches: 9. CDR1 and CDR2 from the germline V gene are SQVTM and ANQGSEA. CDR3 length equals 14 residues. CDR3 DNA: TGCAGCGCAGGAGCGGGGACGATCACAGATACGCAGTATTTT. Residues: CSAGAGTITDTQYF.

The V call is TRBV14, the J call TRBJ1-1; D not resolved. The CDR3 has 13 amino acids. Germline CDR1 reads SGHDN; CDR2 reads FVKESK. V was shortened by 1 base and J by 4 bases, with 7 bases between the two germline ends. DNA of the CDR3: TGTGCCAGCAGCCAAGTTAGCGGCACTGAAGCTTTCTTT. Amino acid sequence: CASSQVSGTEAFF.

The chain recombines TRBV10-3 with TRBJ1-2, with 8 bases identical to TRBD1. The CDR3 length is 15 residues. Per germline, CDR1 ENHRY and CDR2 SYGVKD. V shed 1 base and J 5 bases; nucleotides not matched to a gene: 6. In DNA form, the CDR3 reads TGTGCCATCAGTGAGTTTGCAGGGGGCAATTATGGCTACACCTTC. Its translation is CAISEFAGGNYGYTF.

This clonotype was detected ten times or more. The rearrangement uses TRBV5-1 and TRBJ1-5; D not certain. The germline V and J ends were trimmed by 2 bases and 6 bases, with 12 bases remaining between them. From germline, CDR1 is SGHRS and CDR2 YFSETQ. The CDR3 runs to 14 residues. The CDR3 DNA sequence: TGCGCCAGCAGCTTAGTAGGAGGGCCTCAGCCCCAGCATTTT. Its protein is CASSLVGGPQPQHF.

Only a few counts were recorded for this clonotype. V gene TRBV20-1 combines with J gene TRBJ2-5; D remains ambiguous. V lost 3 bases to trimming and J lost 9 bases, with 8 bases between them. The CDR3 length is 10 residues. Germline CDR1 and CDR2: DFQATT and SNEGSKA (reference sequence). The CDR3 loop is CSASQRAQYF. The DNA of the CDR3 is TGCAGTGCTAGTCAGCGCGCCCAGTACTTC.

This clonotype has a count of ten or more. This sequence joins TRBV20-1 and TRBJ2-6, with D possibly being TRBD1 (5 bases). The V gene's germline CDR1 is DFQATT and CDR2 SNEGSKA (reference sequence). The CDR3 spans 17 residues. Trimming took off 2 bases at V and 0 bases at J, with 14 bases between the two ends. The CDR3 DNA reads as TGCAGTGCTAGACCCCAGGGAAAGTTCTCTGGGGCCAACGTCCTGACTTTC. Amino acids: CSARPQGKFSGANVLTF.

This clonotype was observed many times. The J gene is TRBJ1-5, the V gene TRBV18; TRBD1 might be the D (6 bases). The ends were cut back, 4 bases at V and 9 bases at J, with 13 bases in the middle. The CDR3 contains 13 residues. Germline lookup yields CDR1 KGHSH and CDR2 LQKENI. The CDR3 reads CASSLGGAWPQHF. In DNA form, the CDR3 reads TGTGCCAGCTCACTCGGGGGGGCATGGCCCCAGCATTTT.

In this sample, this clonotype turned up many times. The CDR3 protein is CAIRADRDSYGYTF. Here the CDR3 DNA reads TGTGCCATCCGCGCGGACAGGGATAGCTATGGCTACACCTTC. The rearrangement joins TRBV10-3 to TRBJ1-2; 8 positions agree with TRBD1. The length of the CDR3 is 14 residues. J was trimmed by 4 bases and V by 8 bases; bases with no gene match: 9. Germline V lookup: CDR1 ENHRY, CDR2 SYGVKD.